Below are 19 T cell receptor beta chains sequenced from a single sample in a study of early stage breast cancer tumors. Clones were read by immunoSEQ multiplex PCR, and TCRdb kept only the in-frame ones, dropping some. The sample includes about 8,400 clones, approximately 80% of them seen just once. The specimen was normal breast tissue next to the tumor. These receptors all stem from a person aged 55 to 70 with breast cancer.

The chain couples TRBV7-9 to TRBJ1-1; D unclear. The CDR3 has 15 amino acids. Germline-derived CDR1 and CDR2 are SEHNR and FQNEAQ (reference sequence). V lost 0 bases and J lost 1, with 9 bases in between. In DNA form, the CDR3 reads TGTGCCAGCAGCTTAGCCCCCTCTAGGAACACTGAAGCTTTCTTT. It yields the protein CASSLAPSRNTEAFF.

This clone has a handful of counts. The chain has TRBV21-1 and TRBJ2-7; the table calls TRBD1, which could not be checked here. TRBV21-1 is deemed a pseudogene. This CDR3 comprises 11 residues. The DNA of the CDR3 is TGTGCCAGCAGTGACCCGCCAGGGAAGTACTTC. As protein: CASSDPPGKYF.

This chain uses TRBV11-1 with TRBJ1-2, with D perhaps TRBD1 (6 bases). Germline CDR1 and CDR2: SGHAT and FQDESV (reference sequence). The germline V and J ends were trimmed by 3 bases and 6 bases, with 17 bases remaining between them. The CDR3 loop spans 15 amino acids. In nucleotides, the CDR3 is TGTGCCAGCAGCTTTTTGACAGGACCCCCGGATGGCTACACCTTC. Translating it yields CASSFLTGPPDGYTF.

The J gene is TRBJ1-5, the V gene TRBV30; the D gene is possibly TRBD1 (5 bases). Trimming stripped 0 bases from V and 1 base from J, with 10 bases between. This CDR3 is built from 15 residues. CDR1 is GTSNPN, CDR2 SVGIG, per germline (reference sequence). This CDR3 is CAWSVRAGSNQPQHF. The CDR3 region has the DNA TGTGCCTGGAGTGTACGGGCAGGGAGCAATCAGCCCCAGCATTTT.

V is TRBV28 and J is TRBJ2-5, with D perhaps TRBD1 or TRBD2 (5 bases each). Per germline, CDR1 MDHEN and CDR2 SYDVKM. Trimming removed 5 bases at V and 5 bases at J, with 15 bases between. The CDR3 totals 14 residues. CDR3 protein: CASSPSLGTETQYF. The CDR3 DNA follows: TGTGCCAGCAGTCCCAGTTTAGGGACCGAGACCCAGTACTTC.

The chain carries TRBV5-4 and TRBJ2-3, with a weak D call TRBD2 (5 bases). There are 15 residues in the CDR3. Trimming took 4 bases from V and 0 from J, leaving 12 bases between them. Germline V lookup: CDR1 SGHNT, CDR2 YYREEE (reference sequence). As DNA, the CDR3 is TGTGCCAGCAGCGATAAGCGGCAGAGCACAGATACGCAGTATTTT. Its protein is CASSDKRQSTDTQYF. The full variable domain, in which reference TRBV5-4 and TRBJ2-3 provide the parts outside the CDR3, is ETGVTQSPTHLIKTRGQQVTLRCSSQSGHNTVSWYQQALGQGPQFIFQYYREEENGRGNFPPRFSGLQFPNYSSELNVNALELDDSALYLCASSDKRQSTDTQYFGPGTRLTVL.

The CDR3 region has the DNA TGTGCCAGCCAATCCGCAGGGTTACACGAGCAGTACTTC. Translation: CASQSAGLHEQYF. The chain is built from TRBV2 and TRBJ2-7, with TRBD1 as a possible D gene (5 bases). Germline V gives CDR1 SNHLY, CDR2 FYNNEI. Trimming removed 8 bases from V and 5 bases from J, with 16 bases in between. The CDR3 has 13 residues.

The gene calls are TRBV9 and TRBJ2-5; 7 bases align to TRBD1. Germline V gives CDR1 SGDLS, CDR2 YYNGEE. This CDR3 region has 13 residues. V trimming: 4 bases; J trimming: 1 base; junction bases outside the gene matches: 1. For the CDR3, the DNA is TGTGCCAGCAGCCGGACAGGCCAAGAGACCCAGTACTTC. This sequence encodes CASSRTGQETQYF.

The chain joins TRBV7-6 to TRBJ2-7, with D perhaps TRBD1 or TRBD2 (5 bases each). V lost 4 bases, J lost 3 bases, and 13 bases lay in between. The CDR3 loop spans 14 amino acids. Germline-derived CDR1 and CDR2 are SGHVS and FNYEAQ. For the CDR3, the DNA is TGTGCCAGCAGCTCATCGGGACCCAGCTACGAGCAGTACTTC. This encodes CASSSSGPSYEQYF.

The chain has TRBV19 and TRBJ2-1, with 7 positions matching TRBD1. J lost 8 bases, V lost 3 bases, and 13 bases had no gene match. The CDR3 consists of 16 residues. CDR1 is LNHDA and CDR2 is SQIVND in the germline V gene (reference sequence). Written as DNA, the CDR3 is TGTGCCAGTAGTATTCGCGACAGGGTGGTCTTGGATGAGCAGTTCTTC. Translating gives CASSIRDRVVLDEQFF. The full variable domain, its missing parts supplied by reference TRBV19 and TRBJ2-1, is DGGITQSPKYLFRKEGQNVTLSCEQNLNHDAMYWYRQDPGQGLRLIYYSQIVNDFQKGDIAEGYSVSREKKESFPLTVTSAQKNPTAFYLCASSIRDRVVLDEQFFGPGTRLTVL.

V usage is TRBV30 and J usage is TRBJ2-1, with D maybe TRBD1 (6 bases). V lost 0 bases and J lost 8, with 14 bases in between. The CDR3 spans 14 residues. CDR1 GTSNPN and CDR2 SVGIG come from the germline V gene (reference sequence). CDR3 nucleotides: TGTGCCTGGAGTGTACCAGGACAGATTTATGAGCAGTTCTTC. As protein: CAWSVPGQIYEQFF. The full variable domain, rest sourced from reference TRBV30 and TRBJ2-1, is SQTIHQWPATLVQPVGSPLSLECTVEGTSNPNLYWYRQAAGRGLQLLFYSVGIGQISSEVPQNLSASRPQDRQFILSSKKLLLSDSGFYLCAWSVPGQIYEQFFGPGTRLTVL.

Worth noting for this clone: Sequence at one end of the junction differs from germline and may be a read error. The chain couples TRBV6-1 to TRBJ2-6; the match to TRBD1 covers 11 bases. CDR3 length equals 20 residues. Germline V lookup: CDR1 MNHNS, CDR2 SASEGT. CDR3: CASSQAGGTGGPSGANVLTF. The CDR3, as DNA: TGTGCCAGCAGTCAAGCGGGCGGGACAGGGGGACCCTCTGGGGCCAACGTCCTGACTTTC.

The chain couples TRBV6-6 to TRBJ1-6; 7 bases are shared with TRBD1. This CDR3 is 14 amino acids long. Trimming took 6 bases from V and 8 from J; bases not matched to a gene: 7. The V gene's germline CDR1 is MNHNY and CDR2 SVGAGI (reference sequence). CDR3 residues: CASRLQGEHSPLHF. In DNA form, the CDR3 reads TGTGCCAGCAGACTTCAGGGGGAACATTCACCCCTCCACTTT.

CDR3 nucleotides: TGTGCCAGCTCACCTCTCCCCGAGACGCGGGACACCATATATTTT. Translation gives CASSPLPETRDTIYF. This chain connects TRBV18 to TRBJ1-3; D gene uncertain. In germline, CDR1 is KGHSH, CDR2 LQKENI. There are 15 residues in the CDR3. Trimming took 3 bases from V and 8 from J, leaving 17 bases between them.

The genes are TRBV21-1 and TRBJ1-5; TRBD1 is the table's D call and was not checked against the DNA. TRBV21-1 is a documented pseudogene. CDR3 size: 14 residues. In DNA form, the CDR3 reads TGTGCCAGCAGCCGGACAGGGATCAATCAGCCCCAGCATTTT. Translated, it gives CASSRTGINQPQHF.

The chain has TRBV18 and TRBJ2-7, with TRBD1 matching 9 bases. Trimming at V came to 4 bases and at J to 3 bases, leaving 7 bases not matched to a gene. Germline V CDR1 and CDR2: KGHSH, LQKENI. The CDR3 extends over 15 amino acids. The CDR3 sequence: CASSLDRGGSYEQYF. The CDR3 DNA is TGTGCCAGCTCACTGGACAGGGGAGGGAGCTACGAGCAGTACTTC. Combining the CDR3 with reference TRBV18 and TRBJ2-7 gives the whole variable domain NAGVMQNPRHLVRRRGQEARLRCSPMKGHSHVYWYRQLPEEGLKFMVYLQKENIIDESGMPKERFSAEFPKEGPSILRIQQVVRGDSAAYFCASSLDRGGSYEQYFGPGTRLTVT.

The rearrangement joins TRBV4-1 to TRBJ2-7; TRBD2 matches 7 bases. J was trimmed by 6 bases and V by 1 base; bases with no gene match: 6. The CDR3 runs to 14 residues. In germline, CDR1 is MGHRA, CDR2 YSYEKL. CDR3 protein: CASSQGLGGSEQYF. The CDR3 nucleotides are TGCGCCAGCAGCCAAGGACTCGGGGGGTCCGAGCAGTACTTC.

This clone has more than one count but fewer than ten. The V gene is TRBV28, the J gene TRBJ1-2, with D possibly TRBD1 on 6 matching bases. Trimming took 6 bases from V and 4 from J, leaving 15 bases between them. Per the germline V gene, CDR1 is MDHEN and CDR2 is SYDVKM. CDR3 length: 14 amino acids. The CDR3 region is CASRADRSIYGYTF. In nucleotides, the CDR3 is TGTGCCAGCAGGGCAGACAGGTCTATCTATGGCTACACCTTC.

This clone has more than one count but fewer than ten. The gene calls are TRBV4-1 and TRBJ1-5, with a tentative D call TRBD1 (5 bases). The V end was cut by 4 bases, the J end by 0 bases, with 7 bases between. The CDR3 extends over 14 amino acids. Germline CDR1 reads MGHRA; CDR2 reads YSYEKL. The CDR3 coding sequence is TGCGCCAGCAGCCCCCAGGGTAGCAATCAGCCCCAGCATTTT. This sequence encodes CASSPQGSNQPQHF.